Listed here are 19 T cell receptor beta chains from one sample, sequenced in a study of chemoradiotherapy in HPV16-positive cancers. Here immunoSEQ multiplex PCR was the method, and the copy in TCRdb shows in-frame clones only, minus some. This table has 9,500 to 15,000 clones, approximately 88% appearing once. The input for sequencing was blood, taken from a patient who underwent chemoradiotherapy. These TCRs come from a human donor with HPV-associated anogenital cancer.

The chain recombines TRBV6-5 with TRBJ2-7; D possibly corresponds to TRBD2 (5 bases). Germline V gene sequence: CDR1 MNHEY, CDR2 SVGAGI. V gave up 6 bases and J gave up 1 base, with 13 bases separating them. The CDR3 contains 14 residues. The DNA for the CDR3 is TGTGCCAGCAGGACGGCGGGCCCATCCTACGAGCAGTACTTC. It yields the protein CASRTAGPSYEQYF.

The chain employs TRBV7-6 and TRBJ1-1, with a weak D call TRBD1 (5 bases). The V and J ends lost 5 bases and 4 bases respectively, with 14 bases between them. Germline CDR1 SGHVS, CDR2 FNYEAQ. CDR3 size: 14 residues. CDR3 in amino acids: CASSPLRGTTEAFF. CDR3 bases: TGTGCCAGCAGCCCTCTTAGGGGCACCACTGAAGCTTTCTTT. Complete variable domain (other parts from reference TRBV7-6 and TRBJ1-1): GAGVSQSPRYKVTKRGQDVALRCDPISGHVSLYWYRQALGQGPEFLTYFNYEAQQDKSGLPNDRFSAERPEGSISTLTIQRTEQRDSAMYRCASSPLRGTTEAFFGQGTRLTVV.

The chain links TRBV4-2 to TRBJ2-1, with 9 positions matching TRBD2. CDR1 LGHNA and CDR2 YNFKEQ come from the germline V gene. The CDR3 extends over 17 amino acids. Germline trimming cut 0 bases from V and 7 bases from J; bases unmatched to any gene: 10. CDR3 nucleotides: TGTGCCAGCAGCCAAGATCTAGCGGGGCACTCGGGGAATGAGCAGTTCTTC. Protein sequence: CASSQDLAGHSGNEQFF.

The V gene is TRBV13, the J gene TRBJ2-2, with D tentatively TRBD1 (6 bases). This CDR3 region has 17 residues. Germline CDR1 reads PRHDT; CDR2 reads FYEKMQ (reference sequence). The ends were cut back, 2 bases at V and 1 base at J, with 14 bases in the middle. CDR3 residues: CASSLSLDRKNTGELFF. CDR3 DNA sequence: TGTGCCAGCAGCTTATCTTTGGACAGAAAGAACACCGGGGAGCTGTTTTTT.

The chain uses TRBV15 and TRBJ1-5; D is unresolved. V was clipped by 0 bases and J by 0 bases, with 12 bases between them. Germline V gene data show CDR1 as LNHNV and CDR2 as YYDKDF (reference sequence). The CDR3 spans 17 residues. The CDR3 DNA reads TGTGCCACCAGCAGAGACTTGGGATTACATAGCAATCAGCCCCAGCATTTT. Its translation is CATSRDLGLHSNQPQHF.

The rearrangement links TRBV7-9 to TRBJ1-2, with 7 bases matching TRBD1. Germline-derived CDR1 and CDR2 are SEHNR and FQNEAQ (reference sequence). Losses at the gene ends were 2 bases for V and 4 bases for J; bases not matched to a gene: 7. CDR3 size: 15 residues. The CDR3 DNA sequence: TGTGCCAGCAGCTTATTCCCAGGGGGTTCCTATGGCTACACCTTC. This sequence encodes CASSLFPGGSYGYTF. Together with reference TRBV7-9 and TRBJ1-2, the CDR3 gives the full variable domain: DTGVSQNPRHKITKRGQNVTFRCDPISEHNRLYWYRQTLGQGPEFLTYFQNEAQLEKSRLLSDRFSAERPKGSFSTLEIQRTEQGDSAMYLCASSLFPGGSYGYTFGSGTRLTVV.

The chain is built from TRBV5-4 and TRBJ1-2; a possible D gene is TRBD1 (5 bases). Germline V gene sequence: CDR1 SGHNT, CDR2 YYREEE (reference sequence). V was pared by 2 bases and J by 2 bases, with 13 bases between. The CDR3 is made up of 15 amino acids. CDR3 nucleotides: TGTGCCAGCAGCTTCGACCCGACAGAGAACTATGGCTACACCTTC. Its translation is CASSFDPTENYGYTF.

CDR3 residues: CASYTAGGIGNTIYF. The CDR3 DNA follows: TGTGCCAGCTATACCGCAGGGGGCATTGGAAACACCATATATTTT. V gene TRBV18 combines with J gene TRBJ1-3; 8 bases align to TRBD1. Germline assignment: CDR1 KGHSH and CDR2 LQKENI. V trimming: 7 bases; J trimming: 3 bases; junction bases outside the gene matches: 8. CDR3 size: 15 residues.

Of note for this clone: This sample also contains other DNA sequences that code for the same CDR3. This chain joins TRBV5-4 and TRBJ1-4; the D gene is possibly TRBD1 (5 bases). Per germline, CDR1 SGHNT and CDR2 YYREEE (reference sequence). The CDR3 spans 14 residues. Trimming removed 4 bases at V and 8 bases at J, with 15 bases between. CDR3 loop: CASSTGTVNEKLFF. In nucleotides, the CDR3 is TGTGCCAGCAGCACCGGGACGGTTAACGAAAAACTGTTTTTT.

The V gene is TRBV7-9, the J gene TRBJ2-7, with D perhaps matching TRBD2 (5 bases). Per germline, CDR1 SEHNR and CDR2 FQNEAQ (reference sequence). The CDR3 contains 14 residues. Trimming stripped 1 base from V and 5 bases from J, with 12 bases between. The CDR3 nucleotides read TGTGCCAGCAGCTTAGGCCTAGCTCGTGACGAGCAGTACTTC. It codes for CASSLGLARDEQYF.

The rearrangement joins TRBV5-5 to TRBJ1-4; D gene ambiguous. Germline CDR1 and CDR2: SGHKS and YYEKEE (reference sequence). V was clipped by 0 bases and J by 0 bases, with 6 bases between them. The CDR3 extends over 15 amino acids. The CDR3 loop is CASSLEAATNEKLFF. The CDR3 coding sequence is TGTGCCAGCAGCTTGGAGGCAGCAACTAATGAAAAACTGTTTTTT.

This clone appeared a single time. This rearrangement joins TRBV9 to TRBJ2-6; possibly TRBD2 for D (5 bases). V lost 1 base and J 0 bases, leaving 8 bases between the germline ends. Germline V gives CDR1 SGDLS, CDR2 YYNGEE. There are 16 residues in the CDR3. The CDR3 here is CASSVSGSSGANVLTF. In nucleotides, the CDR3 is TGTGCCAGCAGCGTATCGGGAAGCTCTGGGGCCAACGTCCTGACTTTC.

The chain carries TRBV5-4 and TRBJ1-2, with 7 positions matching TRBD1. The CDR3 covers 14 residues. V shed 2 bases and J 3 bases; nucleotides not matched to a gene: 4. Germline V gives CDR1 SGHNT, CDR2 YYREEE (reference sequence). The DNA of the CDR3 is TGTGCCAGCAGCTTCGGACAGGAATACTATGGCTACACCTTC. Translation gives CASSFGQEYYGYTF.

V usage is TRBV7-9 and J usage is TRBJ1-1; no clear D. V was pared by 1 base and J by 4 bases, with 10 bases between. Germline V gene data show CDR1 as SEHNR and CDR2 as FQNEAQ (reference sequence). There are 14 residues in the CDR3. In nucleotides, the CDR3 is TGTGCCAGCAGCTTAGGGGGTTTAGGCACTGAAGCTTTCTTT. Its translation is CASSLGGLGTEAFF.

The chain employs TRBV7-4 and TRBJ2-6; D uncertain. The germline V gene encodes CDR1 SGHVT and CDR2 SQSDAQ. The CDR3 consists of 18 residues. Trimming cost V 4 bases and J 5 bases, with 21 bases left between them. The DNA for the CDR3 is TGTGCCAGCAGCTGGGTGGGTTCATCACAAAGTCGGGCCAACGTCCTGACTTTC. Protein product: CASSWVGSSQSRANVLTF.

The chain couples TRBV19 to TRBJ1-2; maybe TRBD1 (5 bases). Per germline, CDR1 LNHDA and CDR2 SQIVND (reference sequence). CDR3 length: 16 amino acids. V lost 3 bases to trimming and J lost 7 bases, with 21 bases between them. CDR3 DNA sequence: TGTGCCAGTAGTATTTTGGGGCGAGTGGGCTGGTCTGGCTACACCTTC. This codes for CASSILGRVGWSGYTF.

J is TRBJ1-2 and V is TRBV19, with D unresolved. Germline V gene data show CDR1 as LNHDA and CDR2 as SQIVND (reference sequence). The CDR3 has 15 amino acids. V lost 8 bases and J lost 4, with 20 bases in between. As DNA, the CDR3 is TGTGCCAGTTCTGGTACGGGCAGTCTCGGCTATGGCTACACCTTC. Translating it yields CASSGTGSLGYGYTF.

The J gene is TRBJ2-1, the V gene TRBV10-3; D is undetermined. The CDR3 covers 14 residues. The germline V gene encodes CDR1 ENHRY and CDR2 SYGVKD. Trimming pared 8 bases from V and 3 bases from J, leaving 14 bases between. The CDR3 loop is CAIGPPYNYNEQFF. The CDR3 DNA follows: TGTGCCATCGGTCCTCCCTACAACTACAATGAGCAGTTCTTC.

V and J are TRBV7-9 and TRBJ1-1; 10 positions agree with TRBD1. The CDR3 sequence is 14 residues long. V lost 6 bases, J lost 1 base, and 2 bases stayed unmatched. Germline V lookup: CDR1 SEHNR, CDR2 FQNEAQ (reference sequence). The DNA for the CDR3 is TGTGCCAGCAGTCGACAGGGGGCGAACACTGAAGCTTTCTTT. Protein product: CASSRQGANTEAFF.